This T cell receptor beta chain was sequenced for a study of T cell repertoires in aging, cancer and after chemotherapy (dated by TCRdb to between 2018 and 2021). Context from the whole study: Six donor age groups were covered, ranging from 30 or younger up to 70 or older, and each group contained at least three individuals. Control TCR repertoires from healthy donors were recorded across several months to years, and re-sampling revealed clear clonal overlap. Around 10 million TCR reads were contained in the full dataset. Peripheral blood TCR beta repertoires from healthy donors and cancer patients were profiled to examine immunoaging and T cell reconstitution after chemotherapy. Alongside fewer than 100 healthy donors serving as a reference group, the cohort included approximately 220 cancer patients, of whom some 90 had hematological cancers and fewer than 130 had solid cancers.

Only a few counts were recorded for this clonotype. Its antigen remains unidentified. No base qualities exist here, and no much larger clone lies one base off it. Instead of sorted cells or RNA, genomic DNA extracted from peripheral blood served as the source for amplifying TCR beta rearrangements. V lost 5 bases and J lost 4 bases; the stretch between them is 18 bases long. As encoded in the germline V gene, CDR1 is SGHTA while CDR2 is FQGNSA. The CDR3 has 15 amino acids, counting the end cysteine and phenylalanine. Only the CDR3 DNA stays, 45 bases, in frame from base 1. The investigation overall reported the following: According to the authors, the repertoire data do not allow conclusions to be drawn about immunological memory after chemotherapy. Compared with age-matched healthy donors, untreated patients with hematological or solid cancers had significantly lower TCR diversity and higher clonality in blood. An increase in median generation probability over the chemotherapy interval was observed in both cancer cohorts, suggesting that the repertoire was reconstituted through rebound thymic output. Declining TCR diversity with age in healthy donors was mainly explained by loss of richness; in cancer patients, loss of evenness also contributed.

Rearranged TRB sequences spanning V, D and J segments were amplified by multiplex touch-down PCR using a mixed TRB-A/B primer pool. Illumina adapters and sample indices were added to the amplicons in two consecutive PCR reactions performed with Phusion HS II polymerase. The amplicons were purified from gel with the NucleoSpin Gel and PCR Clean-up kit and then assessed with Qubit and an Agilent 2100 Bioanalyzer. Sequencing of the libraries was done on an Illumina MiSeq with paired-end, single-indexed 600-cycle runs. The paper's processing steps were these. MiXCR versions 2.12 and 3.0.5 were used to process TRB sequences. A clone was defined as each unique CDR3 nucleotide sequence, and only productive sequences supported by at least two reads were kept. Shannon diversity, evenness, clonality (one minus evenness), and alpha-parameterized diversity profiles from alpha 0 to 5 were included as repertoire metrics. The IGoR algorithm was used to calculate generation probabilities of clones in the paired pre- and post-chemotherapy samples. The public sequencing data were trimmed at Q25 with fastp and processed into clonotypes with MiXCR by TCRdb, which kept only in-frame beta chains. Rows are unified per CDR3 protein, each entry keeping the most common DNA and genes. The V and J calls and clone size are TCRdb's, not the authors'. Present in this sample are 8,000 to 9,500 distinct CDR3 sequences, over 30% of which were seen just once. The ten largest clones add up to 3.5% of the sample.

The source is a human donor in good health. The V gene is TRBV7-2 and the J gene is TRBJ2-7, with TRBD2 tentatively as D gene (6 bases match). Sequenced input: blood. CDR3 loop: CASSPGFPRDYEQYF. The DNA sequence is given as TGTGCCAGCAGCCCCGGGTTCCCGCGGGATTACGAGCAGTACTTC.